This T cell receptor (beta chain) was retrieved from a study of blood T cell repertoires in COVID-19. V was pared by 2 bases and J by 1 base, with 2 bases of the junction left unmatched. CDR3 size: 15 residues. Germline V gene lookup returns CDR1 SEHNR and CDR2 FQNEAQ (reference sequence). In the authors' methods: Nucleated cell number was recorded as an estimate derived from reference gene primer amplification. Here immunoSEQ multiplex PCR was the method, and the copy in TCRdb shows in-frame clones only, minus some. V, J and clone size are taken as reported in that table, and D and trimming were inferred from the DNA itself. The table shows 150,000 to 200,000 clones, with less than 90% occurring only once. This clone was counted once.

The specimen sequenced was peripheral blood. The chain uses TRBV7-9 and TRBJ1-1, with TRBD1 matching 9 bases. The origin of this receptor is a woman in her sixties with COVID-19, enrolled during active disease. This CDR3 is CASSLTGGANTEAFF. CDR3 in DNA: TGTGCCAGCAGCTTAACAGGGGGCGCGAACACTGAAGCTTTCTTT.